This T cell receptor beta chain was identified during a study of T cell responses to AZD1222 COVID-19 vaccine. Looking at the study overall: Samples with a second dose at about 4 or about 12 weeks were pooled together. Study-level findings and limits: Clonal diversity may have been underestimated, and the donors were mostly white British, with more females than males. At baseline, seropositivity was found in only a handful of AZD1222 recipients. Spike-specific TCR breadth rose after two AZD1222 doses, and depth rose as well.

Of note for this clone: The antigen remains undetermined.

Germline V gene sequence: CDR1 SNHLY, CDR2 FYNNEI. Trimming took 4 bases from V and 1 from J, leaving 8 bases between them. This CDR3 is 13 amino acids long. TCRdb's table, derived via immunoSEQ multiplex PCR, lists solely in-frame clones and lacks some. The sample includes about 120,000 clones, just over 90% of them seen just once. The chain is built from TRBV2 and TRBJ2-7; D unresolved. The sample consisted of peripheral blood, taken on day 0 of AZD1222 vaccination. This clonotype originated in an adult in good health. CDR3 sequence: CASSVASSYEQYF. The CDR3 DNA sequence: TGTGCCAGCAGTGTCGCGTCTTCCTACGAGCAGTACTTC.